This T cell receptor beta chain was recorded in a study of OX40 agonist ivuxolimab in advanced cancers. Study-wide background: At approximately 83% male, the cohort had a mean age of around 56 years, ranging from about 20 to 79.

The V gene end was trimmed by 4 bases and the J gene end by 4 bases; junction bases not matched to a gene: 7. The CDR3 is made up of 15 amino acids. CDR1 and CDR2 from the germline V gene are MNHNS and SASEGT. Profiling relied on immunoSEQ multiplex PCR, and the TCRdb table lists in-frame clones only, not all of them. The sample has about 81,000 clones; about 88% are singletons. Sequencing was performed on CD4+ or CD8+ T cells sorted from blood, taken in a trial of the OX40 agonist ivuxolimab. The clonotype originates from an adult with an advanced solid tumor such as melanoma, head and neck, liver or kidney cancer. The J gene is TRBJ2-1, the V gene TRBV6-1; the match to TRBD2 covers 7 bases. The CDR3 nucleotides are TGTGCCAGCAGTGTCGTGGGGGGGGAATACAATGAGCAGTTCTTC. Amino acids: CASSVVGGEYNEQFF.